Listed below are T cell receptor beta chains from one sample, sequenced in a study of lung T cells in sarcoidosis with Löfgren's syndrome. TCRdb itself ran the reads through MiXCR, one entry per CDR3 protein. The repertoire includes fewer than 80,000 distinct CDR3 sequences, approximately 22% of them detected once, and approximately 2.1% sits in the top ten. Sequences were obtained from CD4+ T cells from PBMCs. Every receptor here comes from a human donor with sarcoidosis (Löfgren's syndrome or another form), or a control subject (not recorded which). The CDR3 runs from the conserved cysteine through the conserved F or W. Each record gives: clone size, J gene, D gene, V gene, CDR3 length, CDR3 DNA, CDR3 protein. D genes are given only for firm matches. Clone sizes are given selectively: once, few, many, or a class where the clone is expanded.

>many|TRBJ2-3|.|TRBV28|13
TGTGCCAGCAGTCTAACGGGGCGGGGACAGCAGTATTTT
CASSLTGRGQQYF
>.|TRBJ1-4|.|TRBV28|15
TGTGCCAGCAGTTTATATGGGGCCGTGGGTGAAAAACTGTTTTTT
CASSLYGAVGEKLFF
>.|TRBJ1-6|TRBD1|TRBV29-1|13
TGCAGCTATCGGACAGGGTATAATTCACCCCTCCACTTT
CSYRTGYNSPLHF
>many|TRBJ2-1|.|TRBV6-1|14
TGTGCCAGCAGTAACACAATGGTACTAAATGAGCAGTTCTTC
CASSNTMVLNEQFF
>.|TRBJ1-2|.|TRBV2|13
TGTGCCAGCAACGGGAGCCCGCGGTGGGGCTACACCTTC
CASNGSPRWGYTF
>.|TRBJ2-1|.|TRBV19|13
TGTGCCAGTAGCCCCCCCATGCTGGGGGAGCAGTTCTTC
CASSPPMLGEQFF
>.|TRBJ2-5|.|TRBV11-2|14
TGTGCCAGCAGCTCAGAGGGGCTAGCCAGGACCCAGTACTTC
CASSSEGLARTQYF
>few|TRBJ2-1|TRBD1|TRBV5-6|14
TGTGCCAGCAGCCAAGGACAGGCGGCCAATGAGCAGTTCTTC
CASSQGQAANEQFF
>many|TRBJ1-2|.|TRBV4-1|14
TGCGCCAGCAGCCAAAGGAGACAGGTCCGTGGCTACACCTTC
CASSQRRQVRGYTF
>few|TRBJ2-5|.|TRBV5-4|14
TGTGCCAGCAGCGCGGACGCAATCGAAGAGACCCAGTACTTC
CASSADAIEETQYF
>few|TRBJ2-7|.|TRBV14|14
TGTGCCAGCAGCCATATACCCGGGACAATCGAGCAGTACTTC
CASSHIPGTIEQYF
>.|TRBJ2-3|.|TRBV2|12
TGTGCCAGCAGCCGGGACACAGATACGCAGTATTTT
CASSRDTDTQYF
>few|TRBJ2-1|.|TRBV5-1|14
TGCGCCAGCAGCTTGGAGGGGCCCTACAATGAGCAGTTCTTC
CASSLEGPYNEQFF
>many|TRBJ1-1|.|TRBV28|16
TGTGCCAGCCCCCCGGGGAGGGTGGTCGAAAGCACTGAAGCTTTCTTT
CASPPGRVVESTEAFF
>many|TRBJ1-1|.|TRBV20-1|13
TGCAGTGCTAGCCAGGACAGTAACACTGAAGCTTTCTTT
CSASQDSNTEAFF
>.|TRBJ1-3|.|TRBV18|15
TGTGCCAGCTCGCCTCAGGGAAACTCTGGAAACACCATATATTTT
CASSPQGNSGNTIYF
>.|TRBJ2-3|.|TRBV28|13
TGTGCCAGCAGTGAGACAGCCTCTGATACGCAGTATTTT
CASSETASDTQYF
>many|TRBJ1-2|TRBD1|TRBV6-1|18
TGTGCCAGCACCCCCCGCTCCAGGGGGCCGAGGGATAACTATGGCTACACCTTC
CASTPRSRGPRDNYGYTF
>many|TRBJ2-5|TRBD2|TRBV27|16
TGTGCCAGCAGTGGACTAGCGGGAGACAAAGGGGAGACCCAGTACTTC
CASSGLAGDKGETQYF
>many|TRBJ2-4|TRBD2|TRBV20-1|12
TGCAGTGCGACGGGAGGGGGAAACATTCAGTACTTC
CSATGGGNIQYF
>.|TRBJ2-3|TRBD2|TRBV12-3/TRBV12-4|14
TGTGCCAGCAGCCGGACTAGCGGGGGATCTACGCAGTATTTT
CASSRTSGGSTQYF
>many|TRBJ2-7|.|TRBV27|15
TGTGCCAGCAGTTTCTCGCAGACCCCAAATATGGAGCAGTACTTC
CASSFSQTPNMEQYF
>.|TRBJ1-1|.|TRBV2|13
TGTGCCAGCAGTGAAAACTGGGGCACTGAAGCTTTCTTT
CASSENWGTEAFF
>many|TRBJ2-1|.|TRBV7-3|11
TGTGCCAGCAGCTTAACAAATGAGCAGTTCTTC
CASSLTNEQFF
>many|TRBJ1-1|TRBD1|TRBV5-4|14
TGTGCCAGCAGATCGACAGGGGTTGGCACTGAAGCTTTCTTT
CASRSTGVGTEAFF
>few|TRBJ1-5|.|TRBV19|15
TGTGCCAGTAGTATAGATCGGGCAGAAAATCAGCCCCAGCATTTT
CASSIDRAENQPQHF